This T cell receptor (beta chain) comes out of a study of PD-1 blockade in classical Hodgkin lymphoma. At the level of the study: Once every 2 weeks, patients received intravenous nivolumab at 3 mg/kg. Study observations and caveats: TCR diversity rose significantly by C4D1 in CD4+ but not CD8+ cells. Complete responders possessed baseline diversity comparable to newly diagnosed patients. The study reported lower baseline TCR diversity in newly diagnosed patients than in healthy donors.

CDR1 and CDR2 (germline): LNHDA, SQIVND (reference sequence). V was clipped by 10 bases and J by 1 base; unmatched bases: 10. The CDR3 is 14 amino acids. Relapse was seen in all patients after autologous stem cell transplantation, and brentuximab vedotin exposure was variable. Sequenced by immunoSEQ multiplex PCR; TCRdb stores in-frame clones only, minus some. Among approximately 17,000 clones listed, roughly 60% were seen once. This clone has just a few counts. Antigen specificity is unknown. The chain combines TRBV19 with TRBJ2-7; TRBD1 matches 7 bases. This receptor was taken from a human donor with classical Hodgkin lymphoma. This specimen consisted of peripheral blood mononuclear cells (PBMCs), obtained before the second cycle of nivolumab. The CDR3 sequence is CATTPGQTSYEQYF. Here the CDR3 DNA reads TGTGCCACGACTCCGGGACAGACTTCCTACGAGCAGTACTTC.